The 14 T cell receptor beta chains listed next were all sequenced from one sample in a study of CD8+CD57+ T cells in acquired aplastic anemia. TCR beta VDJ and CDR3 profiles were obtained from a genomic DNA template. One entry per CDR3 protein, called by TCRdb with MiXCR from the reads. This table holds 150,000 to 200,000 distinct CDR3 sequences, around 60% found once. Sequencing input: sorted CD4+, CD8+, or CD8+CD57+ T cells (not recorded which) from PBMCs. These receptors were collected from a human donor in good health.

The chain has TRBV25-1 and TRBJ1-3, with unresolved D. CDR3 length equals 11 residues. Germline CDR1 is MGHDK and CDR2 is SYGVNS. V dropped 5 bases and J dropped 16 bases, with 15 bases sitting between them. As DNA, the CDR3 is TGTGCCAGCAGTCCCAGCTCGGCGCGGTATTTT. Translated, it gives CASSPSSARYF.

This clonotype was picked up many times. The CDR3 region is CAFNYGYTF. The CDR3 DNA is TGTGCCTTTAACTATGGCTACACCTTC. This chain uses TRBV2 with TRBJ1-2; D gene unclear. The CDR3 runs to 9 residues. Germline V CDR1 and CDR2: SNHLY, FYNNEI. Trimming took 11 bases from V and 1 from J, leaving 2 bases between them.

Regarding this clonotype: It is likely a read error, because the conserved phenylalanine at the end of the CDR3 is missing. Because the CDR3's place on the DNA is in doubt, the DNA is left out and the CDR3 is given as listed by TCRdb. V gene TRBV7-2 combines with J gene TRBJ2-2. The CDR3 spans 15 residues, counting both ends. Germline V gene data show CDR1 as SGHTA and CDR2 as FQGNSA. CDR3 residues: CASSLLAVNTGELDL.

This clonotype was counted only a few times. This chain links TRBV27 with TRBJ1-5; 8 bases are a match to TRBD1. CDR1 MNHEY and CDR2 SMNVEV come from the germline V gene (reference sequence). V lost 2 bases to trimming and J lost 3 bases; unmatched junction nucleotides: 0. The CDR3 sequence is 14 residues long. The CDR3 loop is CASSLQGANQPQHF. CDR3 bases: TGTGCCAGCAGTTTACAGGGGGCCAATCAGCCCCAGCATTTT.

This clonotype appeared many times. This chain connects TRBV7-9 to TRBJ2-1; D possibly uses TRBD1 or TRBD2 (7 bases each). This CDR3 has 18 amino acids. The V end was cut by 4 bases, the J end by 8 bases, with 27 bases between. Germline lookup yields CDR1 SEHNR and CDR2 FQNEAQ (reference sequence). The CDR3, as DNA: TGTGCCAGCAGCTCAGTGGTTTCGAGCAGGGGGGGGCTCCATGAGCAGTTCTTC. This sequence encodes CASSSVVSSRGGLHEQFF. Full variable domain (missing parts from reference TRBV7-9 and TRBJ2-1): DTGVSQNPRHKITKRGQNVTFRCDPISEHNRLYWYRQTLGQGPEFLTYFQNEAQLEKSRLLSDRFSAERPKGSFSTLEIQRTEQGDSAMYLCASSSVVSSRGGLHEQFFGPGTRLTVL.

This clonotype was seen a single time. This chain connects TRBV2 to TRBJ2-3; a possible D gene is TRBD2 (7 bases). The germline V gene encodes CDR1 SNHLY and CDR2 FYNNEI. The CDR3 is made up of 18 amino acids. V was trimmed by 3 bases and J by 6 bases, leaving 25 bases between them. The CDR3, as DNA: TGTGCCAGCAGTGAGGGGGGGCTCGGGACACGAGGCGGGGATACGCAGTATTTT. Translating it yields CASSEGGLGTRGGDTQYF. The full variable domain, its missing parts supplied by reference TRBV2 and TRBJ2-3, is EPEVTQTPSHQVTQMGQEVILRCVPISNHLYFYWYRQILGQKVEFLVSFYNNEISEKSEIFDDQFSVERPDGSNFTLKIRSTKLEDSAMYFCASSEGGLGTRGGDTQYFGPGTRLTVL.

This clonotype was seen a few times. The V call is TRBV7-2, the J call TRBJ2-7; TRBD1 matches 11 bases. Germline CDR1 and CDR2: SGHTA and FQGNSA. V dropped 1 base and J dropped 2; count of bases not matched to a gene: 4. The length of the CDR3 is 16 residues. The CDR3 loop is CASSLVLGQGAYEQYF. In DNA form, the CDR3 reads TGTGCCAGCAGCTTAGTCTTGGGACAGGGGGCCTACGAGCAGTACTTC.

The chain couples TRBV15 to TRBJ1-5; possibly TRBD1 for D (6 bases). This CDR3 spans 17 amino acids. V was clipped by 5 bases and J by 5 bases, with 22 bases between them. The germline CDR1 and CDR2 sequences are LNHNV and YYDKDF (reference sequence). The CDR3 protein is CATSEGRQARKDQPQHF. CDR3 DNA: TGTGCCACCAGCGAGGGTAGACAGGCCCGAAAAGATCAGCCCCAGCATTTT.

In nucleotides, the CDR3 is TGTGCCATCAGTGAGCCCGCGGGGGTAAATTCACCCCTCCACTTT. Protein sequence: CAISEPAGVNSPLHF. This chain links TRBV10-3 with TRBJ1-6; tentatively, D is TRBD1 (5 bases). Germline V lookup: CDR1 ENHRY, CDR2 SYGVKD. Trimming left V 2 bases short and J 7 bases short, with 12 bases between. CDR3 length: 15 residues.

This sequence joins TRBV7-3 and TRBJ1-3; D gene uncertain. Per the germline V gene, CDR1 is SGHTA and CDR2 is FQGTGA. The CDR3 is made up of 14 amino acids. Trimming stripped 1 base from V and 8 bases from J, with 12 bases between. The CDR3 sequence: CASSLKSVGDTIYF. CDR3 nucleotides: TGTGCCAGCAGCTTAAAGAGTGTTGGGGACACCATATATTTT.

The V gene is TRBV25-1, the J gene TRBJ1-2, with D unclear. The ends were cut back, 3 bases at V and 4 bases at J, with 12 bases in the middle. Germline-derived CDR1 and CDR2 are MGHDK and SYGVNS. The CDR3 covers 14 residues. The CDR3 DNA follows: TGTGCCAGCAGTGATGGGTACAACCCCTATGGCTACACCTTC. Translated, it gives CASSDGYNPYGYTF.

This clonotype appeared many times. Written as DNA, the CDR3 is TGTGCCAGCAGCCAAGAAGCGGGGGGGCTAGAGACCCAGTACTTC. The encoded protein is CASSQEAGGLETQYF. The chain has TRBV4-2 and TRBJ2-5; the match to TRBD2 covers 10 bases. V gave up 0 bases and J gave up 4 bases; unmatched junction bases: 2. The CDR3 totals 15 residues. Germline V gene data show CDR1 as LGHNA and CDR2 as YNFKEQ.

This clonotype has ten or more counts. The chain links TRBV6-4 to TRBJ2-7, with D maybe TRBD2 (5 bases). Per the germline V gene, CDR1 is MRHNA and CDR2 is SNTAGT. This CDR3 is built from 15 residues. Trimming left V 5 bases short and J 3 bases short, with 17 bases between. The CDR3 loop reads CASSPGGQPVYEQYF. CDR3 DNA: TGTGCCAGCAGTCCGGGCGGGCAGCCCGTCTACGAGCAGTACTTC.

Concerning this clonotype itself: At one boundary the junction diverges from the germline segment, which might be a read error. The V call is TRBV7-2, the J call TRBJ2-5, with 7 bases matching TRBD1. The germline CDR1 and CDR2 sequences are SGHTA and FQGNSA. This CDR3 has 12 amino acids. CDR3 DNA sequence: TGTGCCAGCAGCCAAGGAGTAGGACAGGTGCACTTC. Amino acids: CASSQGVGQVHF. The full variable domain, its missing parts supplied by reference TRBV7-2 and TRBJ2-5, is GAGVSQSPSNKVTEKGKDVELRCDPISGHTALYWYRQSLGQGLEFLIYFQGNSAPDKSGLPSDRFSAERTGGSVSTLTIQRTQQEDSAVYLCASSQGVGQVHFGPGTRLLVL.